This TCR beta chain was observed in a study of T cells in localized non-small cell lung cancer. Comments on this clone: The antigen is unknown. The germline gene is not matched at one end of the junction; a read error may be the cause.

Generated by immunoSEQ multiplex PCR, the TCRdb table keeps only in-frame clones and is missing some. The data show about 41,000 clones, approximately 83% seen once. Study conclusions and caveats: Longer survival (overall) was linked to higher T cell density in blood. Adjacent lung exhibited a median of 57 among the 100 most abundant tumor clones. Uninvolved adjacent lung showed higher T cell clonality than tumor. Because sequencing included only one region (of the tumor), heterogeneity remains possible.

Germline CDR1 is DFQATT and CDR2 is SNEGSKA (reference sequence). The CDR3 is made up of 11 amino acids. Source: PBMCs, taken before any cancer treatment. The receptor was isolated from a man aged 40 to 75 with stage II lung adenocarcinoma. This sequence joins TRBV20-1 and TRBJ1-6, with D perhaps TRBD1 (5 bases). The CDR3 sequence: CSAGNRDLFSF. CDR3 nucleotide sequence: TGCAGTGCTGGTAACCGGGACCTTTTTTCCTTT.